This T cell receptor beta chain originates from a study of T-cell memory formation after mild COVID-19. General study points: The SARS-CoV-2 specificity of second-wave clones reaching peak at day 37 remained unverified.

5'RACE with constant-segment primers yielded barcoded, UMI-tagged TCR alpha and TCR beta cDNA libraries. TCRdb itself ran the 5' RACE reads through MiXCR, one entry per CDR3 protein. Here the sample spans 300,000 to 400,000 distinct CDR3 sequences, approximately 15% being singletons. V was clipped by 0 bases and J by 3 bases, with 12 bases between them. Germline assignment: CDR1 SGHRS and CDR2 YFSETQ. CDR3 length: 16 amino acids. Regarding this clonotype: As yet, its antigen is unknown.

The receptor was isolated from a man younger than 35 who had mild COVID-19 (a few samples of this study predate the infection). Cell type and time point are not known. The sequencing sample was made of PBMCs or a T cell subset sorted from them (not recorded which). The chain recombines TRBV5-1 with TRBJ1-4, with D hard to call. DNA of the CDR3: TGCGCCAGCAGCTTGGTCGTAGGGCGAGCTAATGAAAAACTGTTTTTT. Amino acid sequence: CASSLVVGRANEKLFF.